This TCR beta chain comes out of a study of response to subunit inactivated influenza vaccine. General observations from the study: It was suggested by the authors that few new T cells are recruited by each seasonal influenza vaccination.

Notes on this clonotype: Its antigen remains unknown.

TCRdb reanalysed the RT-PCR reads using MiXCR and keeps one entry per CDR3 protein. Of 650,000 to 800,000 distinct CDR3 sequences in the sample, roughly 20% were seen once. Sequencing was performed on PBMCs from blood, taken roughly 5 days after vaccination. The receptor comes from a man aged 50-60 years who received an inactivated influenza vaccine.

In nucleotides, the CDR3 is TGTGCCACCAGCAGAGAATGGGGTCCCACGGGCGGGGAGCTGTTTTTT. Protein: CATSREWGPTGGELFF. The chain uses TRBV15 and TRBJ2-2; D is ambiguous. The V end was cut by 0 bases, the J end by 7 bases, with 15 bases between. Looked up from germline, CDR1 is LNHNV and CDR2 is YYDKDF (reference sequence). The CDR3 is 16 amino acids.